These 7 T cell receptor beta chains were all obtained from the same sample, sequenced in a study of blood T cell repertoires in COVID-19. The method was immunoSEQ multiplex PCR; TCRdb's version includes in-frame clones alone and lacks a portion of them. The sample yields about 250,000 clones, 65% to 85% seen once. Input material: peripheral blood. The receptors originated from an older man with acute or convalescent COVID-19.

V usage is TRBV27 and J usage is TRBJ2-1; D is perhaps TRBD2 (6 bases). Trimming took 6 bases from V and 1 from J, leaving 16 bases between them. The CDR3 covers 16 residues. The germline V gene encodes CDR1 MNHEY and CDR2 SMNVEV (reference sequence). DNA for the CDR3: TGTGCCAGCAGCCGACTAGTCGGAGGTTCCTACAATGAGCAGTTCTTC. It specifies CASSRLVGGSYNEQFF.

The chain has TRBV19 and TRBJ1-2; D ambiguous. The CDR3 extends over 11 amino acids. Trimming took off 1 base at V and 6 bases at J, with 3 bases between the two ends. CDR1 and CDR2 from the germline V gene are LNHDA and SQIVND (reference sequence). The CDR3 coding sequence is TGTGCCAGTAGTATAGGAGATGGCTACACCTTC. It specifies CASSIGDGYTF.

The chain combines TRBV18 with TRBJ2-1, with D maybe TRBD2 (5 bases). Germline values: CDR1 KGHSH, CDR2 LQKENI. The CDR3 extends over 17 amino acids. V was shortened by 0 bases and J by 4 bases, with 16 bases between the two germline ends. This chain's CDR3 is CASSPPTAEGPYNEQFF. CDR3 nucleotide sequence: TGTGCCAGCTCACCACCGACGGCCGAGGGCCCTTACAATGAGCAGTTCTTC.

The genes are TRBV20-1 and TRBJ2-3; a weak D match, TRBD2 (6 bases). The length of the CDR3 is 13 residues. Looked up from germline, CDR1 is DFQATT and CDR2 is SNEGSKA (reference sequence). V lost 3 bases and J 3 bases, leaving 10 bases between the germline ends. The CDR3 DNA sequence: TGCAGTGCTAGTTTAGGAGGGACAGATACGCAGTATTTT. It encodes CSASLGGTDTQYF.

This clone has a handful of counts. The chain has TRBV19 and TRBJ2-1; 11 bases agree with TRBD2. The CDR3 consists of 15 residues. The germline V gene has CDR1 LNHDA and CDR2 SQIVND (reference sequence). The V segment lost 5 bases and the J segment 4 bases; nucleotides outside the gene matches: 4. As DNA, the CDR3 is TGTGCCAGTAGTTCCGGGACTAGCGGTTACAATGAGCAGTTCTTC. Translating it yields CASSSGTSGYNEQFF.

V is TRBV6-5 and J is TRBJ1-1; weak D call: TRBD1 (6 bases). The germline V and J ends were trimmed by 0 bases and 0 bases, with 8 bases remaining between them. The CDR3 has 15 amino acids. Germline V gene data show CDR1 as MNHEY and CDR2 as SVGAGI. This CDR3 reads CASSYSRGLNTEAFF. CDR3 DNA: TGTGCCAGCAGTTACTCCAGGGGTCTGAACACTGAAGCTTTCTTT.

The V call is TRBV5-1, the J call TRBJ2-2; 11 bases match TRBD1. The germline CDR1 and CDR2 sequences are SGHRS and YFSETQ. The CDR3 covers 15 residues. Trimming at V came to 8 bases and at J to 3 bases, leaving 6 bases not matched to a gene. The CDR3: CASTRTGGDTGELFF. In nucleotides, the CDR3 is TGCGCCAGTACCCGGACAGGGGGCGACACCGGGGAGCTGTTTTTT. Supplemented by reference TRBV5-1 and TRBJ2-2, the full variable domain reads KAGVTQTPRYLIKTRGQQVTLSCSPISGHRSVSWYQQTPGQGLQFLFEYFSETQRNKGNFPGRFSGRQFSNSRSEMNVSTLELGDSALYLCASTRTGGDTGELFFGEGSRLTVL.